This T cell receptor beta chain originates from a study of metastatic and nonmetastatic thyroid tumors. Treatment of any kind had been given to no patient before thyroid surgery. This CDR3 spans 14 amino acids. Germline CDR1 reads SGHRS; CDR2 reads YFSETQ. Using MiXCR, TCRdb reanalyzed the PCR reads. The sample lists some 20,000 clones, 22% occurring once. In regard to this clone: This sequence may be a read error, since a much larger clone differs from it by one base.

This chain joins TRBV5-1 and TRBJ2-2; D is tentatively TRBD1 or TRBD2 (5 bases each). The sequence was collected from a male donor with papillary thyroid cancer or a benign thyroid nodule (not recorded which). Some clones in this sample may be carry-over from other donors' samples. Sequenced sample: tumor tissue. The CDR3 spells CVTLWDENTVELFF. CDR3 nucleotides: TGCGTCACCCTATGGGACGAGAACACCGTGGAGCTGTTTTTT.